The clone carrying this T cell receptor (beta chain) was found a few times. Its antigen is not identified. The data originate from a study of T cells in Graves' hyperthyroidism and ophthalmopathy. Study details: Pretreatment peripheral blood was obtained at initial diagnosis.

PBMCs were derived from under 13 ml fresh peripheral blood. The CDR3 runs to 20 residues. Germline lookup yields CDR1 KGHDR and CDR2 SFDVKD. J was trimmed by 4 bases and V by 1 base; bases with no gene match: 12. TCR beta CDR3 regions were amplified from RNA. The HTBI set primed first-round TCR CDR3 RT-PCR. TCRdb re-called the multiplex PCR reads through MiXCR, storing one row per CDR3 protein. Of 200,000 or so distinct CDR3 sequences in the sample, around a sixth were seen once. Broader study findings: A model of 13 V-J features distinguished ophthalmopathy from stable hyperthyroidism.

The sample comprised blood. The receptor was isolated from a woman aged 50 to 60 with Graves' hyperthyroidism. This chain joins TRBV24-1 and TRBJ2-2; 12 bases align to TRBD2. CDR3 bases: TGTGCCACCAGTGATTTCGGATCACTAGCGGGAGGCGTTAGCACCGGGGAGCTGTTTTTT. Amino acid sequence: CATSDFGSLAGGVSTGELFF.